Sequencing of this TCR beta chain was carried out in a study of molecular identifiers for immune sequencing clone quantification. This clonotype was counted a single time. A read error may be the cause here, since a much bigger clone is one base away. MiXCR, applied by TCRdb to the PCR reads, yields one record per CDR3 protein. The sample lists under 650,000 distinct CDR3 sequences, just under 20% occurring once. The CDR3 length is 19 residues. From germline, CDR1 is DFQATT and CDR2 SNEGSKA (reference sequence). The V end was cut by 6 bases, the J end by 0 bases, with 29 bases between. The clonotype comes from a human donor in good health. Some libraries in this study had Jurkat cell RNA spiked in. Sample: naive CD8+ T cells from blood, with Jurkat cell RNA spiked in. The subset is: FACS-sorted CD8+CD4-CCR7+CD45RA+ naive T cells. This chain links TRBV20-1 with TRBJ1-1; D perhaps matches TRBD1 (5 bases). In DNA, the CDR3 is TGCAGTGCCCCCAAAGGCCTAGACTTGGCAGGGTTTGTGAACACTGAAGCTTTCTTT. This encodes CSAPKGLDLAGFVNTEAFF.